This note documents a single T cell receptor (beta chain) sequence. Its antigen remains unknown. TCRdb ran MiXCR on the PCR reads. This repertoire shows more than 9,500 clones, roughly 31% found once; its top ten account for about a sixth. No patient had received any treatment before thyroid surgery. These data are taken from a study of metastatic and nonmetastatic thyroid tumors. General study points: Reports indicated that malignant thyroid tumors showed significantly higher TCR beta diversity than benign nodules did, in blood and tumor.

This CDR3 has 14 amino acids. V was clipped by 0 bases and J by 4 bases, with 10 bases between them. The germline V gene encodes CDR1 DFQATT and CDR2 SNEGSKA (reference sequence). The chain recombines TRBV20-1 with TRBJ1-5; the D gene is possibly TRBD1 (5 bases). The sequence was obtained from a male donor with papillary thyroid cancer or a benign thyroid nodule (not recorded which). Some clones in this sample may be carry-over from other donors' samples. Input material: tumor tissue. The CDR3 bases are TGCAGTGCTAGAGATACGCAGGGTAATCAGCCCCAGCATTTT. Translating it yields CSARDTQGNQPQHF.